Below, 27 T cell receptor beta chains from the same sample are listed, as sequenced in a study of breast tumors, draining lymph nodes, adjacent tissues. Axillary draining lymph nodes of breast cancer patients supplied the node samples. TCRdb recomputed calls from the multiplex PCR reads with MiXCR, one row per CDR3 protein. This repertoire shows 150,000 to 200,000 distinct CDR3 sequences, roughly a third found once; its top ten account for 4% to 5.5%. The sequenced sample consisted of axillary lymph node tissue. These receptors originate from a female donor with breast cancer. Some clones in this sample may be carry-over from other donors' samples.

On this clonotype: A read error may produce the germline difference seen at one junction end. Written as DNA, the CDR3 is TGTGCCAGCTCACCACAACAAAAAGCCCCTGGAGACACCATATATTTT. As protein: CASSPQQKAPGDTIYF. V gene TRBV18 combines with J gene TRBJ1-3; D call uncertain. Germline V gene data show CDR1 as KGHSH and CDR2 as LQKENI. This CDR3 region has 16 residues.

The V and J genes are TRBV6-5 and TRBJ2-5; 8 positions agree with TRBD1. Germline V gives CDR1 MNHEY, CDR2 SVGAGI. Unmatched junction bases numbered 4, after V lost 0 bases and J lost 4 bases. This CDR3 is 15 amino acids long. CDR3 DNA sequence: TGTGCCAGCAGTTACTCGGGGCAGGGGGCAGAGACCCAGTACTTC. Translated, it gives CASSYSGQGAETQYF.

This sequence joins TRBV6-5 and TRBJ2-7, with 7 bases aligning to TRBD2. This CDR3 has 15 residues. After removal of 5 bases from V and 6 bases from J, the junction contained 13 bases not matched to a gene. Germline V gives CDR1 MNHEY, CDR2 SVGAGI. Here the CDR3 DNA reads TGTGCCAGCAGTCCCACCGGGGCGGGAGATGGCGAGCAGTACTTC. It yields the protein CASSPTGAGDGEQYF.

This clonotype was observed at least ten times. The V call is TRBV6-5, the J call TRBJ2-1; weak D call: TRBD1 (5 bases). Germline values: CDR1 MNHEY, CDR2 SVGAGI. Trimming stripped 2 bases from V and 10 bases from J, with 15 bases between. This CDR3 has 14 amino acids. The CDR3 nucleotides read TGTGCCAGCAGTTACGTAGGGGTGGAGAACGAGCAGTTCTTC. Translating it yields CASSYVGVENEQFF.

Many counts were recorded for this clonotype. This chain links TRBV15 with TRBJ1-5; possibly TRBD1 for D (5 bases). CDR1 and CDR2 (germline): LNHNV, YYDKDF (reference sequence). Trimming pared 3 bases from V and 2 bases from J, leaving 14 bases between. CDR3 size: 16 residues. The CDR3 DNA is TGTGCCACCAGCAGGGGTCGGGGCTCGGGCAATCAGCCCCAGCATTTT. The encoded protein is CATSRGRGSGNQPQHF.

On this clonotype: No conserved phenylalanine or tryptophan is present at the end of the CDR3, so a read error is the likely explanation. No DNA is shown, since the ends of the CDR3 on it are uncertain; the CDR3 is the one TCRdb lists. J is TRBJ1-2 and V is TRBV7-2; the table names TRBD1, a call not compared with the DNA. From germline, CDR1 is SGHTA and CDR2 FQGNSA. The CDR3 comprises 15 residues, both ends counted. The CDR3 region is CASSLAPGANYGYPL.

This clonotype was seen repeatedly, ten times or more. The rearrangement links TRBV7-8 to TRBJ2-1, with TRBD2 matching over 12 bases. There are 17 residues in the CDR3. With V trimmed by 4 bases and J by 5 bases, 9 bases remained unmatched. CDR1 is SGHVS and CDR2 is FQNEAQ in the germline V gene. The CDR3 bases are TGTGCCAGCAGCTCGCGACTAGCGGGAGTAATAGACAATGAGCAGTTCTTC. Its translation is CASSSRLAGVIDNEQFF.

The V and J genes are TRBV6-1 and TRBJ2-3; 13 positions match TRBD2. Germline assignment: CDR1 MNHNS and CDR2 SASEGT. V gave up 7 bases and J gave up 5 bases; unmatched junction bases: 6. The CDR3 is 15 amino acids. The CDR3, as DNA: TGTGCCAGCAAACTAGCGGGGGGGCGAGGAGATACGCAGTATTTT. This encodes CASKLAGGRGDTQYF.

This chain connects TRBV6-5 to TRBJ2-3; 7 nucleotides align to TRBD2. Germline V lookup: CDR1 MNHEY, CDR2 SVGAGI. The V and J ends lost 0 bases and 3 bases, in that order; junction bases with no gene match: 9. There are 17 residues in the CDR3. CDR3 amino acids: CASSYSAGVRLTDTQYF. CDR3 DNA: TGTGCCAGCAGTTACTCTGCGGGAGTTAGGTTGACAGATACGCAGTATTTT.

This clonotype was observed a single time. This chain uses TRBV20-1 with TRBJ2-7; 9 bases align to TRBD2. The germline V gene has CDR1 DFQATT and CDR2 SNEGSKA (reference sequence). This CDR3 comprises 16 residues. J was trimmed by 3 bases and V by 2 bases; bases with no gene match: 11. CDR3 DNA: TGCAGTGCTAGAATCGTGAGCGGGGGGCCCCTCTACGAGCAGTACTTC. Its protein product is CSARIVSGGPLYEQYF.

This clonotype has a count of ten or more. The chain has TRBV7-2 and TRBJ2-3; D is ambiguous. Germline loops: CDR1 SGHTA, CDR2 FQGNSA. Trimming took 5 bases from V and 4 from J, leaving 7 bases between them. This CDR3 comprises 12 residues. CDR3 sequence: CASSQTPDTQYF. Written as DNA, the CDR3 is TGTGCCAGCAGCCAGACACCAGATACGCAGTATTTT.

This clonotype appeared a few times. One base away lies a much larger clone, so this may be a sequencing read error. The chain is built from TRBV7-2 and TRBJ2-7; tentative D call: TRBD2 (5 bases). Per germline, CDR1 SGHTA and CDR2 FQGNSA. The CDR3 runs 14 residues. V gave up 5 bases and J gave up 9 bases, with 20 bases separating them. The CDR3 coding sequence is TGTGCCAGCAGCATCGGGCTAGCTGGCCACGGGCAGTACTTC. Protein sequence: CASSIGLAGHGQYF.

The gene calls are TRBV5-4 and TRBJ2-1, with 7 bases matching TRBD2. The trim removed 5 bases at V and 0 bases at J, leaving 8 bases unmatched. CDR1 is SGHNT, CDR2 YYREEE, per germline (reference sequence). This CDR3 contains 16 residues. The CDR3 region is CASRYSSGSSYNEQFF. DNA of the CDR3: TGTGCCAGCAGGTACTCTAGCGGAAGCTCCTACAATGAGCAGTTCTTC.

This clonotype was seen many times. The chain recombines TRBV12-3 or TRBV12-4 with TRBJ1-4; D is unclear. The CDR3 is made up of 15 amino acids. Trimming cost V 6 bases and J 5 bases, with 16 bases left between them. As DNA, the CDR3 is TGTGCCAGCAGATCGGGAGCCGTATCAAATGAAAAACTGTTTTTT. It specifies CASRSGAVSNEKLFF.

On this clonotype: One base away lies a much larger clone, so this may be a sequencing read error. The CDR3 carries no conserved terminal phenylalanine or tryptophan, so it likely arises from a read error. CDR3 in DNA: TGTGCCAGCAACCCGGACCAGGGACCCTATGGCTACACCTCC. It specifies CASNPDQGPYGYTS. V is TRBV9 and J is TRBJ1-2; maybe TRBD1 (5 bases). V lost 6 bases and J lost 4, with 16 bases in between. Looked up from germline, CDR1 is SGDLS and CDR2 is YYNGEE. The CDR3 length is 14 residues.

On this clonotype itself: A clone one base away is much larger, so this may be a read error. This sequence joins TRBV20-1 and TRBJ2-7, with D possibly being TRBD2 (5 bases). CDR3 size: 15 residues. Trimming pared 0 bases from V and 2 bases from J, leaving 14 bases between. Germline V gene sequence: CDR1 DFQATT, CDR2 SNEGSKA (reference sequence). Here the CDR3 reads CSARDPTGSAYEQYF. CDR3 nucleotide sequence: TGCAGTGCTAGAGATCCGACGGGGTCGGCCTACGAGCAGTACTTC.

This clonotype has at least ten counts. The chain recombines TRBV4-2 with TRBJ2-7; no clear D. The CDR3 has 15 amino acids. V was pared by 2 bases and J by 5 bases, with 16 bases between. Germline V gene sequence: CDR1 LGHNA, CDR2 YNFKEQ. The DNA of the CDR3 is TGTGCCAGCAGCCAAAGTGTAGGTGGGTACGACGAGCAGTACTTC. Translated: CASSQSVGGYDEQYF.

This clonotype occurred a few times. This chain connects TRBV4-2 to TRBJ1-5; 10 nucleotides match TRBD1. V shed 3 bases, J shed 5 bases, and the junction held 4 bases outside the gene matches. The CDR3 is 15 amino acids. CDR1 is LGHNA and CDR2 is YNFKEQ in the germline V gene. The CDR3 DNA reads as TGTGCCAGCAGCCATCACGGACAGGGGGATCAGCCCCAGCATTTT. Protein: CASSHHGQGDQPQHF.

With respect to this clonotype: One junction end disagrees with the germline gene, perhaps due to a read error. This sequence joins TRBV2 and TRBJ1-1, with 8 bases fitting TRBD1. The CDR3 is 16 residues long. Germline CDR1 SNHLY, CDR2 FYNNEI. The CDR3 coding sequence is TGTGCCAACAGTGAATGGAGGACAGGGTTGAACACTGAAGCTTTCTTT. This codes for CANSEWRTGLNTEAFF.

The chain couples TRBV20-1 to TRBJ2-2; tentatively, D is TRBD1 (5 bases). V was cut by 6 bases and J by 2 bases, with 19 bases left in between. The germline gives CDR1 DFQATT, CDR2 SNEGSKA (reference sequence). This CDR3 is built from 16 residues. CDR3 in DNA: TGCAGTGCCCAAGAAGGGGCGGCGTCTAACACCGGGGAGCTGTTTTTT. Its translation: CSAQEGAASNTGELFF.

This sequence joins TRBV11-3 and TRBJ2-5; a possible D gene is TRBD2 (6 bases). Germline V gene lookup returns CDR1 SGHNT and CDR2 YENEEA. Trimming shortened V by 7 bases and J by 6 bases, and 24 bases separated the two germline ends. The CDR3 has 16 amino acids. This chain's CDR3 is CASIPDPGEGWKTQYF. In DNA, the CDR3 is TGTGCCAGCATCCCAGACCCGGGAGAGGGGTGGAAGACCCAGTACTTC.

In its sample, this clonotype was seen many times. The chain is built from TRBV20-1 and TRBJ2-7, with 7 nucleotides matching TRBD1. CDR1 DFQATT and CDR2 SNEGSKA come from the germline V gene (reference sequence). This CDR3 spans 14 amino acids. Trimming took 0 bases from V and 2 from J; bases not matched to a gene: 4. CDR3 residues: CSAREDRHPYEQYF. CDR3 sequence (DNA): TGCAGTGCTAGAGAGGACAGGCACCCCTACGAGCAGTACTTC.

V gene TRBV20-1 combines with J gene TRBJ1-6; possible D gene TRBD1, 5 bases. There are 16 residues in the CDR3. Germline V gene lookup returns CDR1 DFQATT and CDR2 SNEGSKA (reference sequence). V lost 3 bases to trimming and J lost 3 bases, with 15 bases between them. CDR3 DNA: TGCAGTGCTAGCAGCTCGGGGGACCACTATAATTCACCCCTCCACTTT. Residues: CSASSSGDHYNSPLHF.

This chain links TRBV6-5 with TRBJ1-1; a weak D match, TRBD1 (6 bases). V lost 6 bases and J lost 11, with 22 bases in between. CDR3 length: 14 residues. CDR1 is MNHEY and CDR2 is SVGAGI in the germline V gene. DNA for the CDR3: TGTGCCAGCAGCTATGGGACGGGGGCCAGGGATGCTTTCTTT. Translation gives CASSYGTGARDAFF.

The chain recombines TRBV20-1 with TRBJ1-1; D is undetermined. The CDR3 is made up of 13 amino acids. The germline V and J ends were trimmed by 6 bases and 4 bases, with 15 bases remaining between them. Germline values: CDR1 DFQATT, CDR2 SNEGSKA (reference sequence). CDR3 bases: TGCAGTGCAAAAGGGCTGTGGGCCACTGAAGCTTTCTTT. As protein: CSAKGLWATEAFF.

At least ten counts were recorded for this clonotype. The CDR3 reads CASIGEDGKNTGELFF. CDR3 coding DNA: TGTGCCAGCATCGGGGAGGATGGAAAGAACACCGGGGAGCTGTTTTTT. V usage is TRBV6-1 and J usage is TRBJ2-2; the D gene is possibly TRBD2 (6 bases). The CDR3 spans 16 residues. Trimming cost V 7 bases and J 1 base, with 16 bases left between them. Germline lookup yields CDR1 MNHNS and CDR2 SASEGT.

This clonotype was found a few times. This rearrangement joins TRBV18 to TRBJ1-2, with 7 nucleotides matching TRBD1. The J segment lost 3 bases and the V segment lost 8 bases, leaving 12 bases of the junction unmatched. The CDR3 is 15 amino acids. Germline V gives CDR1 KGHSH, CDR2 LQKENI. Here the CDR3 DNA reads TGTGCCAGCCGCCGAAGGGGACAGAGTCACTATGGCTACACCTTC. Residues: CASRRRGQSHYGYTF. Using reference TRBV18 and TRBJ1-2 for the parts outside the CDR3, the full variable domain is NAGVMQNPRHLVRRRGQEARLRCSPMKGHSHVYWYRQLPEEGLKFMVYLQKENIIDESGMPKERFSAEFPKEGPSILRIQQVVRGDSAAYFCASRRRGQSHYGYTFGSGTRLTVV.